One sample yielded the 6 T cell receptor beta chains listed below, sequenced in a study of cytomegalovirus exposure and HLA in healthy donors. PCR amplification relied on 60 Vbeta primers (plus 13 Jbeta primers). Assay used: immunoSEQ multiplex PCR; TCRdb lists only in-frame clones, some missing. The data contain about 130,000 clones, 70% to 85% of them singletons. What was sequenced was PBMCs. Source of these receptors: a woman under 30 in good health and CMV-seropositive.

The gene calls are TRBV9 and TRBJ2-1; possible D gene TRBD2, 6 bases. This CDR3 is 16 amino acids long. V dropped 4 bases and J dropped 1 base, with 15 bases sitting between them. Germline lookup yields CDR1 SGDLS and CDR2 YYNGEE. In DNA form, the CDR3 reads TGTGCCAGCAGCATGGGGACTCCGCGGTCCTACAATGAGCAGTTCTTC. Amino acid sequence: CASSMGTPRSYNEQFF.

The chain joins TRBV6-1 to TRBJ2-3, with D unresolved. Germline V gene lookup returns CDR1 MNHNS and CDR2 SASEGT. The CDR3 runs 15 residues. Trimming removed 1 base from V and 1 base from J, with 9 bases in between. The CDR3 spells CASSEGVVGTDTQYF. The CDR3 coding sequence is TGTGCCAGCAGTGAAGGAGTAGTGGGCACAGATACGCAGTATTTT.

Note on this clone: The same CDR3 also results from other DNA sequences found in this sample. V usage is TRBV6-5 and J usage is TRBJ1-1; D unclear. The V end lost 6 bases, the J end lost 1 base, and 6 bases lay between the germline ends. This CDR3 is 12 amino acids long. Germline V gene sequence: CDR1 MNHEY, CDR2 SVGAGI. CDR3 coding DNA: TGTGCCAGCAGCCGGGGGAACACTGAAGCTTTCTTT. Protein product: CASSRGNTEAFF.

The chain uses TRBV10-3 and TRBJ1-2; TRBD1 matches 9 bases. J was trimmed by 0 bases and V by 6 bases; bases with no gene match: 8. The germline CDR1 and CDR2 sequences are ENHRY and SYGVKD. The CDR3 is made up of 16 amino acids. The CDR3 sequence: CAISRDRAPSNYGYTF. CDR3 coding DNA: TGTGCCATCAGCAGGGACAGGGCCCCTTCTAACTATGGCTACACCTTC.

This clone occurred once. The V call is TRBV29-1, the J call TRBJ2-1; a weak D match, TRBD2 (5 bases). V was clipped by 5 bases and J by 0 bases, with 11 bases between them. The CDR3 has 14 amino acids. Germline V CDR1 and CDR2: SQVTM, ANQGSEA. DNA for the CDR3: TGCAGCGTTATTAGCGAGAGCTCCTACAATGAGCAGTTCTTC. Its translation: CSVISESSYNEQFF.

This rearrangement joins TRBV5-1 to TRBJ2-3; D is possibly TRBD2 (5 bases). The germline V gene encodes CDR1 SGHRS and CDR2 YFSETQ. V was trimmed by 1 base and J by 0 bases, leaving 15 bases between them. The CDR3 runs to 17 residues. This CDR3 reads CASSLIMQAGSTDTQYF. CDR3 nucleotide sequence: TGCGCCAGCAGCTTGATAATGCAGGCGGGTAGCACAGATACGCAGTATTTT. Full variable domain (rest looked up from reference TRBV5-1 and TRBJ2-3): KAGVTQTPRYLIKTRGQQVTLSCSPISGHRSVSWYQQTPGQGLQFLFEYFSETQRNKGNFPGRFSGRQFSNSRSEMNVSTLELGDSALYLCASSLIMQAGSTDTQYFGPGTRLTVL.